This TCR beta chain derives from a study of blood T cell repertoires in COVID-19 (dated by TCRdb to the early 2020s). Describing the broader study: Samples from collaborators originated in the United States, Italy and Spain and spanned both the acute and convalescent phases of COVID-19. The sample metadata nearly always contained a de-identified subject ID, COVID-19 status, age in years and sex. The prospective study material was composed of cDNA or gDNA derived from T cells, B-cell-depleted T cells, or PBMCs. HLA class I and class II types, where available, came from metadata supplied by the sample provider rather than from assay-based typing. A freely available public database, intended as a resource for researchers studying the immune response to SARS-CoV-2, is where the repertoires were released. The samples were drawn from the first 160 participants of the ongoing ImmuneRACE study and from more than 1,000 subjects provided by 6 global collaborators. Deeply sampled blood TCRbeta repertoires from subjects exposed to, actively infected with, or recovered from COVID-19 were included in the dataset. What the research found in general, with its limitations: Clinical and demographic metadata were provided uncurated, with the amount varying by source and participant.

TCRbeta CDR3 regions were amplified from genomic DNA using the immunoSEQ Assay, a bias-controlled multiplex PCR. Turning to the authors' computational methods: The number of nucleated cells in each sample was estimated by amplification of reference gene primers within the assay. To quantify the absolute abundance of each unique TCRbeta CDR3 rearrangement, sequence reads were collapsed and filtered. Productive Simpson clonality was computed per sample as the square root of Simpson's diversity index over productive rearrangements. Not all clones reach the TCRdb copy of this immuneACCESS table, which keeps in-frame sequences only. Checked studies attribute under half of the gap to unresolved V genes and leave the rest unexplained. V, J and clone size are those of that table, while D and trimming were read from the DNA. The table for this sample lists 270,000 or so clones; over 75% of them were counted only once. The biggest ten clones account for approximately 9% of the sample.

This clone has a handful of counts. Its antigen is currently not known. Base qualities are not recorded, but no much larger clone differs from it by a single base. The CDR3 has 17 amino acids, counting the end cysteine and phenylalanine. Of all the DNA, just the CDR3 is kept, 51 bases in frame from base 1. V drops 4 bases and J drops 0 bases, leaving 13 bases in between. Per the germline V gene, SGHAT is the CDR1 and FQNNGV is the CDR2. Collaborating institutions collected whole blood in K2EDTA tubes following their own protocols. Collaborator samples were shipped for TCRbeta analysis as frozen whole blood, isolated PBMCs, or DNA extracted from either sample type.

This sequence was found in a human donor in a cohort sampled during active COVID-19. Sequencing used peripheral blood. Recombination linked TRBV11-2 to TRBJ1-6; the D gene is perhaps TRBD1, on 6 matching bases. The encoded CDR3 is CASSSLGQSSYNSPLHF. At the DNA level, the sequence is TGTGCCAGCAGCTCCCTAGGACAGAGCTCCTATAATTCACCCCTCCACTTT. With the rest looked up from the reference TRBV11-2 and TRBJ1-6 genes rather than sequenced, the full variable domain is EAGVAQSPRYKIIEKRQSVAFWCNPISGHATLYWYQQILGQGPKLLIQFQNNGVVDDSQLPKDRFSAERLKGVDSTLKIQPAKLEDSAVYLCASSSLGQSSYNSPLHFGNGTRLTVT.